The next 25 T cell receptor beta chains were all read from a single sample in a study of blood T cell repertoires in COVID-19. Generated by immunoSEQ multiplex PCR, the TCRdb table keeps only in-frame clones and is missing some. The sample lists about 100,000 clones, around 92% occurring once. Sequenced sample: peripheral blood. The receptors come from a man in his forties or fifties with active or convalescent COVID-19.

This clone appeared once. V gene TRBV7-3 combines with J gene TRBJ2-1; 7 bases are shared with TRBD1. Germline V gene data show CDR1 as SGHTA and CDR2 as FQGTGA. Unmatched junction bases numbered 6, after V lost 4 bases and J lost 0 bases. The CDR3 extends over 16 amino acids. Written as DNA, the CDR3 is TGTGCCAGCAGCTCCGCCGGGACAGTCTCCTACAATGAGCAGTTCTTC. The encoded protein is CASSSAGTVSYNEQFF.

The chain recombines TRBV2 with TRBJ1-1; 10 nucleotides match TRBD1. With 2 bases clipped from V and 6 bases from J, the junction kept 6 bases outside the gene matches. The CDR3 loop spans 15 amino acids. In germline, CDR1 is SNHLY, CDR2 FYNNEI. CDR3 nucleotide sequence: TGTGCCAGCAGTGAAACGGGACAGGGGTTCGCTGAAGCTTTCTTT. It is translated as CASSETGQGFAEAFF.

This clone was recorded only once. The rearrangement joins TRBV5-6 to TRBJ1-4, with a weak D call TRBD1 (5 bases). The V and J ends lost 3 bases and 5 bases respectively, with 11 bases between them. CDR1 and CDR2 from the germline V gene are SGHDT and YYEEEE. The CDR3 is 14 amino acids. This CDR3 is CASSSLGPNEKLFF. In DNA form, the CDR3 reads TGTGCCAGCAGCTCCCTGGGGCCCAATGAAAAACTGTTTTTT.

Only one count was recorded for this clone. The chain links TRBV7-2 to TRBJ2-7; 8 nucleotides align to TRBD2. V lost 5 bases, J lost 2 bases, and 5 bases stayed unmatched. The CDR3 loop spans 14 amino acids. CDR1 and CDR2 (germline): SGHTA, FQGNSA. CDR3: CASSLTSGTYEQYF. DNA for the CDR3: TGTGCCAGCAGCCTTACTAGCGGAACCTACGAGCAGTACTTC.

The gene calls are TRBV9 and TRBJ1-4; 7 bases map to TRBD1. Unmatched junction bases numbered 5, after V lost 3 bases and J lost 3 bases. The CDR3 runs to 15 residues. Germline V gives CDR1 SGDLS, CDR2 YYNGEE. The CDR3 protein is CASSAQGGPNEKLFF. The CDR3 coding sequence is TGTGCCAGCAGCGCCCAGGGGGGACCTAATGAAAAACTGTTTTTT. The full variable domain, completed using reference TRBV9 and TRBJ1-4, is DSGVTQTPKHLITATGQRVTLRCSPRSGDLSVYWYQQSLDQGLQFLIQYYNGEERAKGNILERFSAQQFPDLHSELNLSSLELGDSALYFCASSAQGGPNEKLFFGSGTQLSVL.

This clone was seen a few times. The chain links TRBV4-1 to TRBJ2-3, with D perhaps TRBD1 (6 bases). V lost 2 bases, J lost 2 bases, and 17 bases lay in between. The CDR3 is 17 residues long. Germline loops: CDR1 MGHRA, CDR2 YSYEKL. CDR3 region: CASSQFGQFPSTDTQYF. CDR3 coding DNA: TGCGCCAGCAGCCAATTCGGACAGTTTCCCTCCACAGATACGCAGTATTTT.

This rearrangement joins TRBV2 to TRBJ2-1; TRBD2 aligns across 8 bases. J lost 7 bases, V lost 6 bases, and 5 bases had no gene match. The CDR3 spans 13 residues. Germline CDR1 SNHLY, CDR2 FYNNEI. DNA of the CDR3: TGTGCCAGCAGGACTAGCGTGGGGAATGAGCAGTTCTTC. Its translation is CASRTSVGNEQFF. The full variable domain, in which reference TRBV2 and TRBJ2-1 provide the parts outside the CDR3, is EPEVTQTPSHQVTQMGQEVILRCVPISNHLYFYWYRQILGQKVEFLVSFYNNEISEKSEIFDDQFSVERPDGSNFTLKIRSTKLEDSAMYFCASRTSVGNEQFFGPGTRLTVL.

The chain has TRBV18 and TRBJ2-7, with D perhaps matching TRBD2 (6 bases). The CDR3 runs 16 residues. Germline loops: CDR1 KGHSH, CDR2 LQKENI. Trimming removed 0 bases from V and 2 bases from J, with 14 bases in between. CDR3 in amino acids: CASSPPVSGGAYEQYF. CDR3 nucleotides: TGTGCCAGCTCACCACCGGTTAGCGGCGGAGCCTACGAGCAGTACTTC.

In its sample, this clone was seen a few times. The chain combines TRBV10-1 with TRBJ2-7; 8 bases map to TRBD2. Germline V gives CDR1 WNHNN, CDR2 SYGVQD (reference sequence). Unmatched junction bases numbered 15, after V lost 4 bases and J lost 1 base. This CDR3 is 18 amino acids long. This chain's CDR3 is CASSALLGGSGISYEQYF. CDR3 DNA sequence: TGCGCCAGCAGTGCCCTGTTAGGAGGTAGCGGGATATCCTACGAGCAGTACTTC.

The chain carries TRBV30 and TRBJ1-1; D is unresolved. The CDR3 is made up of 13 amino acids. Trimming took 5 bases from V and 4 from J, leaving 14 bases between them. Germline V lookup: CDR1 GTSNPN, CDR2 SVGIG (reference sequence). CDR3 amino acids: CAWAGLSSTEAFF. CDR3 in DNA: TGTGCCTGGGCGGGGTTGTCGAGCACTGAAGCTTTCTTT.

The J gene is TRBJ2-7, the V gene TRBV27; perhaps TRBD2 as D (5 bases). This CDR3 is built from 11 residues. Germline CDR1 is MNHEY and CDR2 is SMNVEV (reference sequence). Trimming took off 0 bases at V and 11 bases at J, with 8 bases between the two ends. CDR3 protein: CASSLSGKKYF. CDR3 in DNA: TGTGCCAGCAGTTTATCCGGGAAGAAGTACTTC.

This chain links TRBV28 with TRBJ1-4, with 8 bases aligning to TRBD1. Trimming removed 3 bases from V and 4 bases from J; junction bases left unmatched: 4. This CDR3 is 15 amino acids long. Germline V CDR1 and CDR2: MDHEN, SYDVKM. For the CDR3, the DNA is TGTGCCAGCAGTTTTGGGACAGGATTTAATGAAAAACTGTTTTTT. Protein sequence: CASSFGTGFNEKLFF.

In DNA, the CDR3 is TGTGCCAGCAGCCGCCTACAGGGGGTTGCAACTAATGAAAAACTGTTTTTT. Translation: CASSRLQGVATNEKLFF. The chain is built from TRBV27 and TRBJ1-4, with TRBD1 matching 8 bases. The length of the CDR3 is 17 residues. V shed 6 bases, J shed 0 bases, and the junction held 9 bases outside the gene matches. Germline V CDR1 and CDR2: MNHEY, SMNVEV (reference sequence).

The V gene is TRBV25-1, the J gene TRBJ1-2; 7 bases line up with TRBD1. V shed 1 base, J shed 6 bases, and the junction held 8 bases outside the gene matches. The CDR3 runs to 15 residues. The germline V gene has CDR1 MGHDK and CDR2 SYGVNS. The CDR3 DNA reads as TGTGCCAGCAGTGAATCCCCCGACAGGGTCCATGGCTACACCTTC. It translates to CASSESPDRVHGYTF.

The chain recombines TRBV10-3 with TRBJ2-1; 10 bases line up with TRBD2. This CDR3 is 19 amino acids long. V was clipped by 7 bases and J by 7 bases; unmatched bases: 22. Germline V gives CDR1 ENHRY, CDR2 SYGVKD. The CDR3 DNA is TGTGCCATCAAATCCCAGTCCAGCGGGAGGGCGGAGGGATGGAATGAGCAGTTCTTC. This codes for CAIKSQSSGRAEGWNEQFF.

This clone was observed a handful of times. The rearrangement joins TRBV19 to TRBJ1-1, with D unresolved. The CDR3 is made up of 13 amino acids. V was pared by 3 bases and J by 0 bases, with 5 bases between. CDR1 LNHDA and CDR2 SQIVND come from the germline V gene (reference sequence). CDR3 in amino acids: CASSMSVNTEAFF. The CDR3 DNA is TGTGCCAGTAGTATGTCCGTGAACACTGAAGCTTTCTTT. Full variable domain (outside the CDR3, taken from reference TRBV19 and TRBJ1-1): DGGITQSPKYLFRKEGQNVTLSCEQNLNHDAMYWYRQDPGQGLRLIYYSQIVNDFQKGDIAEGYSVSREKKESFPLTVTSAQKNPTAFYLCASSMSVNTEAFFGQGTRLTVV.

This chain connects TRBV6-1 to TRBJ1-2; D is perhaps TRBD1 (6 bases). V was clipped by 5 bases and J by 5 bases, with 12 bases between them. The CDR3 spans 13 residues. Germline loops: CDR1 MNHNS, CDR2 SASEGT. This CDR3 is CASSPQGGYGYTF. CDR3 sequence (DNA): TGTGCCAGCAGTCCTCAAGGGGGTTATGGCTACACCTTC.

The chain couples TRBV19 to TRBJ1-1; 8 bases align to TRBD1. Germline loops: CDR1 LNHDA, CDR2 SQIVND (reference sequence). Trimming cost V 6 bases and J 1 base; bases outside gene matches: 7. The CDR3 has 15 amino acids. CDR3 nucleotides: TGTGCCAGTAGCCACCTCGGGACAGGGAACACTGAAGCTTTCTTT. Translation gives CASSHLGTGNTEAFF. Drawing the rest from reference TRBV19 and TRBJ1-1, the complete variable domain is DGGITQSPKYLFRKEGQNVTLSCEQNLNHDAMYWYRQDPGQGLRLIYYSQIVNDFQKGDIAEGYSVSREKKESFPLTVTSAQKNPTAFYLCASSHLGTGNTEAFFGQGTRLTVV.

The V and J genes are TRBV19 and TRBJ2-1; 7 bases match TRBD2. Germline loops: CDR1 LNHDA, CDR2 SQIVND (reference sequence). The CDR3 is 14 amino acids. The V gene end was trimmed by 8 bases and the J gene end by 4 bases; junction bases not matched to a gene: 8. The CDR3 protein is CASGSSGNYNEQFF. The CDR3 DNA reads as TGTGCCAGTGGGTCTAGCGGAAATTACAATGAGCAGTTCTTC.

The chain joins TRBV28 to TRBJ2-1, with 7 nucleotides matching TRBD1. Germline loops: CDR1 MDHEN, CDR2 SYDVKM. The CDR3 covers 11 residues. V was clipped by 7 bases and J by 13 bases; unmatched bases: 7. The CDR3 nucleotides read TGTGCCAGCATTAAAGGACAGGATCAGTTCTTC. Translated, it gives CASIKGQDQFF.

The rearrangement joins TRBV12-5 to TRBJ2-1, with 7 nucleotides matching TRBD2. Germline CDR1 is LGHNT and CDR2 is FRNRAP. CDR3 size: 14 residues. The J segment lost 12 bases and the V segment lost 2 bases, leaving 10 bases of the junction unmatched. Written as DNA, the CDR3 is TGTGCTAGTGGTTTGACCTATATAGCGGGCGGGCAGTTCTTC. The encoded protein is CASGLTYIAGGQFF.

This sequence joins TRBV7-3 and TRBJ1-1, with TRBD1 matching 7 bases. This CDR3 is built from 13 residues. The J segment lost 1 base and the V segment lost 5 bases, leaving 1 base of the junction unmatched. The germline V gene encodes CDR1 SGHTA and CDR2 FQGTGA. CDR3 coding DNA: TGTGCCAGCAGCCGGACAGGGAACACTGAAGCTTTCTTT. Translated: CASSRTGNTEAFF.

The J gene is TRBJ2-1, the V gene TRBV4-1; 9 bases agree with TRBD2. The CDR3 is 17 residues long. J gave up 7 bases and V 5 bases, and 15 bases lay outside the gene matches. Per germline, CDR1 MGHRA and CDR2 YSYEKL. The DNA of the CDR3 is TGCGCCAGCAGCTCCGGTTTTGGTAGCGGGAGAAGAAATGAGCAGTTCTTC. Translation: CASSSGFGSGRRNEQFF.

Details on this clone: At one of its ends the junction is not consistent with the germline gene, which may arise from a read error. V is TRBV7-9 and J is TRBJ2-1; 12 nucleotides align to TRBD2. CDR3 length: 16 residues. CDR1 and CDR2 (germline): SEHNR, FQNEAQ (reference sequence). Here the CDR3 reads CASSLAGGPPYNEQFF. The CDR3 nucleotides are TGTGCCAGCAGCCTAGCGGGAGGGCCTCCTTACAATGAGCAGTTCTTC.

V usage is TRBV7-2 and J usage is TRBJ1-5; D perhaps matches TRBD1 (5 bases). Germline V gene data show CDR1 as SGHTA and CDR2 as FQGNSA. This CDR3 region has 16 residues. Trimming took off 6 bases at V and 4 bases at J, with 19 bases between the two ends. The CDR3 DNA is TGTGCCAGCAGTATTACAATTTCCGGGGGAAATCAGCCCCAGCATTTT. This codes for CASSITISGGNQPQHF.